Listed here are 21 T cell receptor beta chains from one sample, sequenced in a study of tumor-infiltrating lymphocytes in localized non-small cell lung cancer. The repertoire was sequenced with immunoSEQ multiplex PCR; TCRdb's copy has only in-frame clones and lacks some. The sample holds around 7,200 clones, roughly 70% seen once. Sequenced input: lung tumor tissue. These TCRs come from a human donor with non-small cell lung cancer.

CDR3 in DNA: TGTGCCAGCAGCTTTCGCCCCAACGGGGCAGATACGCAGTATTTT. It is translated as CASSFRPNGADTQYF. V is TRBV12-1 and J is TRBJ2-3; whether TRBD2, the table's D call, matches the DNA was not checked. TRBV12-1 is a known pseudogene. The CDR3 sequence is 15 residues long.

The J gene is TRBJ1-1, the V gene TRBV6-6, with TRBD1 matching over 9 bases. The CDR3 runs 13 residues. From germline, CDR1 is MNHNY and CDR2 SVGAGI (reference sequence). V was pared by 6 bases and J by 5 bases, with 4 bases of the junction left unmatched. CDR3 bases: TGTGCCAGCAGACCGACAGGGGGGACTGAAGCTTTCTTT. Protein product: CASRPTGGTEAFF.

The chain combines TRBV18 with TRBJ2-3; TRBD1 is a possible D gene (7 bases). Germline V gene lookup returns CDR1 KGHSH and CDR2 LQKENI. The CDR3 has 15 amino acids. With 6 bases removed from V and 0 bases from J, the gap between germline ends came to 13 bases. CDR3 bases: TGTGCCAGCTCCGGAGGGGGCGCTAGCACAGATACGCAGTATTTT. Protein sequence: CASSGGGASTDTQYF.

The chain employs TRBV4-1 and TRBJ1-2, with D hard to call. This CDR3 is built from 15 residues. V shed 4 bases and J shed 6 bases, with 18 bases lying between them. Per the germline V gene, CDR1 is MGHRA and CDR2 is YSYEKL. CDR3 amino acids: CASSPLGQGIDGYTF. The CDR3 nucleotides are TGCGCCAGCAGCCCTTTAGGCCAAGGGATTGATGGCTACACCTTC.

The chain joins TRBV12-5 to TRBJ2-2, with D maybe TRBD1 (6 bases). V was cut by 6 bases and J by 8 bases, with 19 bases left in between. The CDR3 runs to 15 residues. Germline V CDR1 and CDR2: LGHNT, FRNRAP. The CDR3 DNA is TGTGCTAGTGGGCCCGACCTCAGGGGAATGGGGGAGCTGTTTTTT. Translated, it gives CASGPDLRGMGELFF.

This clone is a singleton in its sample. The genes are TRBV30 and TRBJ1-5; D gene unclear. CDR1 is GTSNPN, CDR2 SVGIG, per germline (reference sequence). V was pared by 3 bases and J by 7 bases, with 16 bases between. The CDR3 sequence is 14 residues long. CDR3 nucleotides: TGTGCCTGGAGAAGGAGGTTTTCTAGGCAGCCCCAGCATTTT. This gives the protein CAWRRRFSRQPQHF.

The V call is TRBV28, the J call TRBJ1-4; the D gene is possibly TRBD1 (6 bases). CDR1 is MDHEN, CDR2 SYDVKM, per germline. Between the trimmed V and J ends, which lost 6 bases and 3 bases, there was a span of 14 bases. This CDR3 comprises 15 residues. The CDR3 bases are TGTGCCAGCAGGACCGGGACAATTGCTAATGAAAAACTGTTTTTT. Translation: CASRTGTIANEKLFF.

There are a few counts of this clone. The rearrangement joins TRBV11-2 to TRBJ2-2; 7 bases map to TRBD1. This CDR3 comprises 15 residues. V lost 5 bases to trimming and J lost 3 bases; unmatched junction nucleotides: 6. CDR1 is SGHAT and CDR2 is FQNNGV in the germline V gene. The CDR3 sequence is CASSHEGQHTGELFF. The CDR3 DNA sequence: TGTGCCAGCAGCCATGAGGGACAGCACACCGGGGAGCTGTTTTTT.

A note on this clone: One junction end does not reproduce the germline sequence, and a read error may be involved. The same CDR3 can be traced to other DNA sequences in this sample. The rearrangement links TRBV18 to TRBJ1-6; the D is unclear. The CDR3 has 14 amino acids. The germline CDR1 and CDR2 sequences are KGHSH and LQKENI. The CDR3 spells CASSPGSNNSPLHF. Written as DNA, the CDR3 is TGCGCCAGCTCACCGGGCAGTAATAATTCACCCCTCCACTTT.

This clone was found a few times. CDR3 sequence reads: CASSLDVAGELFF. In DNA form, the CDR3 reads TGTGCCAGCAGTTTAGATGTTGCCGGGGAGCTGTTTTTT. This chain uses TRBV27 with TRBJ2-2; D is unclear. The CDR3 consists of 13 residues. Trimming took off 2 bases at V and 6 bases at J, with 7 bases between the two ends. Germline lookup yields CDR1 MNHEY and CDR2 SMNVEV (reference sequence).

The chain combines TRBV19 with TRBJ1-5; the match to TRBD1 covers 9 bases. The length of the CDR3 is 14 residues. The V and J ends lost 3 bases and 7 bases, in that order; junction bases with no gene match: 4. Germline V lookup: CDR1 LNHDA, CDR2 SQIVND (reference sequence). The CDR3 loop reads CASSMGQGRQPQHF. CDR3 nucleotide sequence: TGTGCCAGTAGTATGGGACAGGGTAGGCAGCCCCAGCATTTT.

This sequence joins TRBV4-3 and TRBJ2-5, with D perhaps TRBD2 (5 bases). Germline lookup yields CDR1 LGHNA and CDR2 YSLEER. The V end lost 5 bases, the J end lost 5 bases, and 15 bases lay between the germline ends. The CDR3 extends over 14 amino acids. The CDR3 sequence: CASSIPRRGETQYF. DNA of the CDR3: TGCGCCAGCAGCATCCCTAGGCGCGGGGAGACCCAGTACTTC.

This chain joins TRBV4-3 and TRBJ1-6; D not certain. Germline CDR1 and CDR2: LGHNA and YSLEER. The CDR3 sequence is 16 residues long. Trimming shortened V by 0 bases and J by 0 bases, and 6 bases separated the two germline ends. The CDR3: CASSQEYSSYNSPLHF. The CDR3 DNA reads TGCGCCAGCAGCCAAGAATACAGCTCCTATAATTCACCCCTCCACTTT.

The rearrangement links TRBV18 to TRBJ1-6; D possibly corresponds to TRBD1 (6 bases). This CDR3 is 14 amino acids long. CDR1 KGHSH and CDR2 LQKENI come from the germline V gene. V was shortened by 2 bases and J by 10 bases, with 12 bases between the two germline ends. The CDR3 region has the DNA TGTGCCAGCTCACCAAACAGGGTTGAATCACCCCTCCACTTT. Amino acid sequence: CASSPNRVESPLHF.

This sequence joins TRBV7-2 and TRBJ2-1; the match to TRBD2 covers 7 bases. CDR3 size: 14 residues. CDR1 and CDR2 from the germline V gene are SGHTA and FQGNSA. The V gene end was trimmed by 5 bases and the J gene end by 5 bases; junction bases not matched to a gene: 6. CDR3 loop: CASSRVGGDNEQFF. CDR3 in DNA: TGTGCCAGCAGCCGAGTTGGGGGGGACAATGAGCAGTTCTTC.

CDR3 coding DNA: TGTGCCAGCTCACCGACAGGGGGTGACGGTGGAAACACCATATATTTT. Residues: CASSPTGGDGGNTIYF. This chain joins TRBV18 and TRBJ1-3; 9 nucleotides line up with TRBD1. There are 16 residues in the CDR3. The V and J ends lost 3 bases and 3 bases, in that order; junction bases with no gene match: 6. Per germline, CDR1 KGHSH and CDR2 LQKENI. Full variable domain (remainder filled in from reference TRBV18 and TRBJ1-3): NAGVMQNPRHLVRRRGQEARLRCSPMKGHSHVYWYRQLPEEGLKFMVYLQKENIIDESGMPKERFSAEFPKEGPSILRIQQVVRGDSAAYFCASSPTGGDGGNTIYFGEGSWLTVV.

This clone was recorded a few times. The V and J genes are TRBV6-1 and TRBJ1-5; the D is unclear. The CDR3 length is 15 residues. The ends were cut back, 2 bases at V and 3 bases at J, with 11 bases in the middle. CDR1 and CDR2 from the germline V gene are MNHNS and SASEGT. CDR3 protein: CASSEFYSFNQPQHF. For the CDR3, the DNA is TGTGCCAGCAGTGAATTTTACAGTTTCAATCAGCCCCAGCATTTT.

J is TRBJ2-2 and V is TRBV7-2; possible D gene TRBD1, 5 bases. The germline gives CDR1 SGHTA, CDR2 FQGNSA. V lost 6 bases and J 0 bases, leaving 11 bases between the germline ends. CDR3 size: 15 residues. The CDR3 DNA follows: TGTGCCAGCAGTTTGGACATTACGAACACCGGGGAGCTGTTTTTT. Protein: CASSLDITNTGELFF.

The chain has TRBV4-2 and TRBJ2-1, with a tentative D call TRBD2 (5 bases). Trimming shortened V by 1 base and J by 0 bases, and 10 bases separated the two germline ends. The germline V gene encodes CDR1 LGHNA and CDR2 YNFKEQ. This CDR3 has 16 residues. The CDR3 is CASSQGDRGSYNEQFF. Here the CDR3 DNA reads TGTGCCAGCAGCCAAGGAGATCGGGGCTCCTACAATGAGCAGTTCTTC.

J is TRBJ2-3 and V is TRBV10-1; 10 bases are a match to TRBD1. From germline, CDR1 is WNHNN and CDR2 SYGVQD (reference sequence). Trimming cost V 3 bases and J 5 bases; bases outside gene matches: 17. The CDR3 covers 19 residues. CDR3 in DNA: TGCGCCAGCAGTGACCGGACGGGGGGGCGACAGGGGGCAAAAGATACGCAGTATTTT. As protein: CASSDRTGGRQGAKDTQYF.

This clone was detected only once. In DNA form, the CDR3 reads TGTGCCAGCAGTCTACAGGGGGCCGTCTATGGCTACACCTTC. This encodes CASSLQGAVYGYTF. The gene calls are TRBV6-5 and TRBJ1-2; 9 bases are a match to TRBD1. Germline CDR1 MNHEY, CDR2 SVGAGI. The length of the CDR3 is 14 residues. V lost 5 bases, J lost 4 bases, and 5 bases stayed unmatched.